This T cell receptor (beta chain) was found in a study of cytomegalovirus exposure and HLA in healthy donors (dated by TCRdb to 2016 to 2017). For the wider study: According to an earlier analysis of 587 of the donors, about 180 million T cells yielded roughly 100 million unique TCR beta sequences and about 300 Gb of sequence data. In a later analysis, previously published TCR beta repertoires from several hundred donors were re-analyzed and high-resolution HLA genotyping was added so that TCR occurrence patterns could be studied. Using immunosequencing, the study profiled T cell repertoires from 500 to 800 subjects and related those repertoires to cytomegalovirus serostatus. In the later analysis, no new phenotypic data were used to find candidate immune exposures; instead, reliance was placed on TCR beta sequences and their occurrence across donors. Donor age, sex, ethnicity and CMV serostatus were compiled together with the repertoire data. The number of typed donors differed by locus: about 629-640 for A, B, C, DRB1 and DQB1; approximately 520 for DQA1; about 600 for DPA1; and around 470 for DPB1. An early release covering roughly 640 HLA-typed donors comprised about 310 gigabases of sequencing data and 65 million to 100 million unique TCR sequences. High-throughput TCR immunosequencing, statistical association of individual TCRs with disease status, and machine learning were combined to predict cytomegalovirus infection status. Several DR-DQ haplotypes were treated as single units for association and clustering because of strong linkage in the cohort. Of the 300 to 450 genotyped donors, 75% to 85% were placed in the genetic ancestry cluster associated with self-reported Caucasian donors. An earlier analysis of approximately 640 of the donors applied high-throughput TCR beta sequencing to assess whether each TCR beta V gene segment acted as functional or pseudogenic. Every discovery cohort repertoire had been produced on one sequencing platform. A later genetic analysis used genome-wide SNP genotypes for about 65% of the roughly 670 donors, treating that subset as a discovery cohort. Along with the roughly 670-subject first cohort, a separate validation cohort of around 110 different subjects was used. HLA typing included class I and class II loci at four-digit resolution. Among over 350 genotyped donors of the cohort, an average of about 240,000 unique TCR beta nucleotide sequences were sequenced per donor, roughly a sixth of them non-productive. The study aimed to test whether cataloging public T cell receptors could reveal signatures of past pathogen exposure.

The germline V end is reduced by 3 bases and the J end by 7 bases; junction bases left unmatched: 9. Inclusive of the bounding cysteine and phenylalanine, the CDR3 is 15 residues long. This entry keeps only the CDR3 DNA: 45 bases, framed from base 1. As encoded in the germline V gene (reference sequence), CDR1 is GTSNPN while CDR2 is SVGIG. Overall results and qualifications from the work: In a later analysis, most CMV-associated TCR beta chains were found to appear HLA-restricted, with HLA associations seemingly driven largely by CMV exposure. The sequencing pipeline was judged likely to have produced a cluster of highly shared sequence variants as a technical artifact. Roughly uniform sequencing depth across donors was assumed in presence/absence analyses, although this assumption may not hold. The authors suggested that the approach could potentially be extended to other disease states and immunological phenotypes. Linkage disequilibrium might explain the correlated functional status among segregating V segments, but an unknown experimental factor could not be excluded. The 87-base-pair reads could not distinguish some IMGT-functional V segments, including TRBV6-2 and TRBV6-3, so those segments were excluded. HLA typing was unavailable for some donors at each locus, so association tests used only the typed subset. A further reported finding was that TCR beta sequences accurately predicted the HLA-A and HLA-B alleles for most subjects in the first cohort. In both the original and validation cohorts, the classifier was reported to diagnose cytomegalovirus status with high specificity and sensitivity. Immune exposure information for the cohort was limited to CMV serostatus. In a later analysis, HLA-associated TCR beta chains were found to be more clonally expanded and to have lower generation probabilities than equally common non-associated chains. In a later analysis, TCR association rates were found to vary across HLA loci, with the most associated TCRs seen for DRB1 alleles and the fewest for HLA-C alleles. In a later analysis, several top co-occurrence clusters were reported to appear linked to parvovirus B19, influenza, CMV and Epstein-Barr virus. In a later genetic analysis, a missense DCLRE1C variant was associated with V-gene and J-gene trimming of TCR beta chains, and the association was replicated in an independent cohort. In vitro tests confirmed that a few of the cytomegalovirus-associated TCR beta chains recognize cytomegalovirus antigens. In this cohort, only TCR beta chains were sequenced, and detectable features were limited by the absence of alpha or paired-chain data. When HLA alleles, especially DR and DQ, strongly co-occurred, TCR associations were difficult to assign to individual alleles. A later analysis associated about 18,000 TCR beta sequences with specific HLA alleles at a false discovery rate of 0.05. The earlier analysis of 587 of the donors excluded 15 to 20 rarely observed V segments, including chromosome 9 orphons, because counts were too low. In an earlier analysis of several hundred of the donors, most TCR beta V segments were observed in productive rearrangements about 87% or about 30% of the time, broadly matching IMGT annotations. In the study, 164 TCR beta chains were listed as associated with cytomegalovirus. Most TCR sequences were seen in very few donors, while some public TCRs were found in many individuals. According to a later genetic analysis, donors in an Asian-associated ancestry cluster had fewer N-insertions in productive TCRs than the roughly 700-donor mean.

The library was prepared using the immunoSEQ multiplex PCR assay. The multiplex PCR relied on a mix of 60 forward primers for TCR Vbeta segments and 13 reverse primers for TCR Jbeta segments. Amplification of the CDR3 region of rearranged TCR beta genes was performed with a multiplex PCR assay on genomic DNA. On the Illumina HiSeq System, the amplified TCR beta libraries were sequenced as 87-base-pair reads. The source study handled its data this way. A later analysis tallied 75 million to 85 million unique TCR beta chains across the 666 repertoires, and approximately 12 million of those chains were shared by two or more donors. Raw reads were error-corrected and collapsed into unique sequences by a nearest-neighbor algorithm in which closely related sequences were merged to remove PCR and sequencing errors. To assign V, D and J gene segments, CDR3 sequences were aligned to IMGT reference sequences. For a sequence to be retained, a match of at least six nucleotides was required to both a V gene segment and a J gene segment. A rearrangement was called productive if the CDR3 had no stop codons and remained in frame with V and J, and every other rearrangement was called non-productive. Following IMGT convention, CDR3 was defined as the stretch from the second conserved V-encoded cysteine to the conserved J-encoded phenylalanine. Sequences without an unambiguous match to a single V gene segment were excluded from the earlier analysis of 587 of the donors. In an earlier analysis of 500 to 750 of the donors, V segments were called functional above 56.7% productive rearrangements and were called segregating when the between-donor standard deviation exceeded 5%. A statistical classification framework was developed to diagnose cytomegalovirus status using the catalog of TCR beta chain sequences. In a later analysis, TCR nucleotide sequences were compared against IMGT/GENE-DB human TR gene sequences so that V and J genes could be assigned. Using the TCRdist pipeline, a later analysis assigned CDR3 sequences along with most-parsimonious VDJ recombination scenarios. In a later analysis, every TCR beta chain was defined by the combination of its CDR3 amino acid sequence and its V-gene family, and reads without a unique V-gene family were dropped. In a later analysis, a few hundred highly shared, low-generation-probability nucleotide sequences were removed to address suspected cross-contamination and a sequencing artifact. In a later analysis, a clonal expansion index was calculated for each public chain from normalized within-repertoire ranks of inferred template counts. Generation probabilities in a later analysis came from a VDJ recombination model fitted to out-of-frame rearrangements, and those results were checked against IGoR. Hypergeometric tests were used in a later analysis to score TCR-TCR, TCR-HLA and TCR-CMV co-occurrence, with a repertoire-size bias correction applied to the TCR pairs. To estimate false discovery rates, a later analysis permuted the HLA or CMV assignments 20 times. In a later analysis, co-occurring TCRs were grouped using DBSCAN, and TCRdist sequence similarity was added for clustering within HLA-allele-positive subsets. Repertoires with fewer than 30,000 or more than 120,000 public chains, plus five repertoires with anomalous nucleotide sharing, were excluded from co-occurrence clustering. TCRdb mirrors the immuneACCESS table, restricted to in-frame sequences. Some clones are absent from its copies; in checked studies, under half trace to an unresolved V gene, and the reason for the others is unknown. The V and J calls and clone size come from that table; D and trimming were worked out from the DNA. This sample gives around 150,000 clones in total; 75% to 80% of them show up just once. The leading ten clones occupy about 0.91% of the sample.

The cohort was made up of about 670 healthy bone marrow donors. At the time of sampling, all cohort members were nominally healthy, though unrecorded immune exposures were likely present. The donor was CMV seropositive and belonged to the group of more than 250 seropositive cohort members. A peripheral blood sample was provided by each donor, and peripheral blood mononuclear cells were used for TCR beta sequencing. Genomic DNA extraction from the blood cell samples was performed with the Qiagen DNeasy Blood Extraction Kit. To note about this clone: The target of this receptor is not known. No qualities accompany the bases; no much larger clone lies one base away.

Recombination linked TRBV30 to TRBJ1-6; TRBD1 fits 7 bases in the junction. The sequence derives from a woman aged 50 to 60 in good health and CMV-seropositive. The specimen was PBMCs. The nucleotides read TGTGCCTGGAGCTTTGACAGGGCGGAGAATTCACCCCTCCACTTT. Translated, it reads CAWSFDRAENSPLHF. The CDR3 plus the reference TRBV30 and TRBJ1-6 genes for the other parts give the full variable domain: SQTIHQWPATLVQPVGSPLSLECTVEGTSNPNLYWYRQAAGRGLQLLFYSVGIGQISSEVPQNLSASRPQDRQFILSSKKLLLSDSGFYLCAWSFDRAENSPLHFGNGTRLTVT.